The present TCR beta chain was sequenced within a study of T cells after yellow fever vaccination. The table lists this clonotype with many counts. The junction had 5 bases not matched to a gene; V was cut back by 4 bases and J by 5 bases. The germline V gene encodes CDR1 SGHNT and CDR2 YENEEA. The CDR3 contains 15 residues. TCRdb itself ran the 5' RACE reads through MiXCR, one entry per CDR3 protein. The top ten hold roughly 2.5% of the sample, which has 160,000 or so distinct CDR3 sequences, more than 5.5% seen once. The source of this sequence is a man aged 18 to 35 who received the YFV17D yellow fever vaccine. The rearrangement joins TRBV11-3 to TRBJ2-5, with 12 bases aligning to TRBD2. The sample here was CD4+ T cells sorted from PBMCs, taken 5 to 6 days after the first yellow fever vaccination. The CDR3 region has the DNA TGTGCCAGCAGCTCTGGACTAGCGGGGACTGAGACCCAGTACTTC. Its translation: CASSSGLAGTETQYF.